These 5 T cell receptor beta chains were sequenced from one sample in a study of shared clonotypes between healthy human individuals. The assay was immunoSEQ multiplex PCR, and TCRdb's table has in-frame clones only and misses some. The sample holds about 510,000 clones, 79% seen once. Material: PBMCs. The receptors derive from a woman aged 40 to 50 in good health. Some clones in this sample may be carry-over from other donors' samples.

This clone has just a few counts. The V call is TRBV5-1, the J call TRBJ2-7, with 7 bases matching TRBD2. J gave up 10 bases and V 7 bases, and 14 bases lay outside the gene matches. The CDR3 spans 13 residues. Germline V gene data show CDR1 as SGHRS and CDR2 as YFSETQ. CDR3 sequence: CASSGERGDSQYF. CDR3 coding DNA: TGCGCCAGCTCCGGGGAGCGGGGAGACTCCCAGTACTTC.

The gene calls are TRBV19 and TRBJ1-5; D remains unclear. V lost 4 bases and J lost 6, with 16 bases in between. There are 15 residues in the CDR3. Germline V gene sequence: CDR1 LNHDA, CDR2 SQIVND (reference sequence). CDR3 DNA sequence: TGTGCCAGTAGTACCACCATGGGGTTGGGTCAGCCCCAGCATTTT. This codes for CASSTTMGLGQPQHF.

This rearrangement joins TRBV14 to TRBJ2-1; 7 bases are shared with TRBD2. The CDR3 sequence is 13 residues long. Per germline, CDR1 SGHDN and CDR2 FVKESK. V shed 10 bases, J shed 8 bases, and the junction held 11 bases outside the gene matches. CDR3 bases: TGTGCCACTTCGCGGGGGAACTCCCATGAGCAGTTCTTC. Translating gives CATSRGNSHEQFF.

V is TRBV9 and J is TRBJ2-2; D assignment may be TRBD1 or TRBD2 (6 bases each). With 2 bases removed from V and 3 bases from J, the gap between germline ends came to 17 bases. CDR3 size: 17 residues. CDR1 SGDLS and CDR2 YYNGEE come from the germline V gene. CDR3 sequence reads: CASSVPRPGADTGELFF. The DNA for the CDR3 is TGTGCCAGCAGCGTTCCCCGCCCGGGGGCGGACACCGGGGAGCTGTTTTTT.

As to this clone: The identical CDR3 is also encoded by other nucleotide sequences in the sample. This chain joins TRBV18 and TRBJ2-7; D may be TRBD2 (5 bases). The CDR3 length is 11 residues. Germline CDR1 KGHSH, CDR2 LQKENI. The ends were cut back, 4 bases at V and 6 bases at J, with 7 bases in the middle. DNA for the CDR3: TGTGCCAGCTCACTGGCGGGCGAGCAGTACTTC. It translates to CASSLAGEQYF.